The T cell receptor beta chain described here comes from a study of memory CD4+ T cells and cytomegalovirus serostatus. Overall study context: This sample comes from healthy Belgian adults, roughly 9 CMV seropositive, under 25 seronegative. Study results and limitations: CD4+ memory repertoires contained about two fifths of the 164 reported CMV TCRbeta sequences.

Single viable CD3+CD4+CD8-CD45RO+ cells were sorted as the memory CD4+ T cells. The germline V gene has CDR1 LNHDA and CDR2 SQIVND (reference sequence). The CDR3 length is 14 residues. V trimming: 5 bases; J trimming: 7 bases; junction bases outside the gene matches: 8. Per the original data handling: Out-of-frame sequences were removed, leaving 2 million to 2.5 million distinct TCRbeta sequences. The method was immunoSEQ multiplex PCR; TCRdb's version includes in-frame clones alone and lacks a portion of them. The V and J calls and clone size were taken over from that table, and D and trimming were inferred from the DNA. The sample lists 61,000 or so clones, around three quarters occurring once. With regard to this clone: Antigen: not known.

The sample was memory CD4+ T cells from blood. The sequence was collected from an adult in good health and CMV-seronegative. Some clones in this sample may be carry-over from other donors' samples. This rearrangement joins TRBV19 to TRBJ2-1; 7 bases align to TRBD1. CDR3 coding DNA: TGTGCCAGTAGTCACGGACAGGTGGGGAATGAGCAGTTCTTC. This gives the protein CASSHGQVGNEQFF.